This TCR beta chain emerged from a study of blood T cell repertoires in COVID-19. Study in general: Samples of COVID-19 (acute and convalescent) were obtained from the United States, Italy and Spain. Nucleic acid was either cDNA or gDNA, and it came from T cells, B-cell-depleted T cells, or PBMCs.

Recruited during active infection, patients (from Seattle) were subsequently followed longitudinally. The germline V gene has CDR1 LNHDA and CDR2 SQIVND (reference sequence). V was cut by 6 bases and J by 7 bases, with 9 bases left in between. This CDR3 is 11 amino acids long. As processed by the authors: The assay estimated nucleated cells by amplifying reference gene primers. The assay was immunoSEQ multiplex PCR, and TCRdb's table has in-frame clones only and misses some. Clonal size and the V and J genes are those of that table, whereas D and trimming came from the DNA. The sample holds 200,000 to 300,000 clones, about 87% seen once.

This TCR was sampled from an older woman with COVID-19, enrolled during active disease. Sequencing was performed on peripheral blood. V and J are TRBV19 and TRBJ1-2, with D possibly being TRBD1 (6 bases). DNA for the CDR3: TGTGCCAGTAGCCTAGGGGGTGGCTACACCTTC. Residues: CASSLGGGYTF.